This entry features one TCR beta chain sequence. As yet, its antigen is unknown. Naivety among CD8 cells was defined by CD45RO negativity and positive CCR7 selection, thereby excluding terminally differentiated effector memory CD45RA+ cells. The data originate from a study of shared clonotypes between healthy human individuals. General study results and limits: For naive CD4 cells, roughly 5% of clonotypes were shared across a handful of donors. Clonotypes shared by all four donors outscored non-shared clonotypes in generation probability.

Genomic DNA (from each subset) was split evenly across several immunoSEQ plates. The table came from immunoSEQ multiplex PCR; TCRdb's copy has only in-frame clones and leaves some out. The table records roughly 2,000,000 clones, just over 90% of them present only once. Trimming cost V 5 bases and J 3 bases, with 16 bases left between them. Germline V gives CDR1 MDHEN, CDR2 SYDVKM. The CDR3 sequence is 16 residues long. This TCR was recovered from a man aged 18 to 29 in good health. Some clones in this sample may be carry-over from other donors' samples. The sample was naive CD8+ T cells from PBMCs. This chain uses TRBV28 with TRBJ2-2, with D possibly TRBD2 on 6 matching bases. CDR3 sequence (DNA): TGTGCCAGCAGTCCACCAAACGGGGGAGACACCGGGGAGCTGTTTTTT. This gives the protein CASSPPNGGDTGELFF.